A selection of T cell receptor beta chains follows, all from one sample in a study of radiation and T cells in renal cell carcinoma. The protocol was immunoSEQ multiplex PCR, while the TCRdb copy is restricted to in-frame clones and leaves out a portion. The sample lists under 150,000 clones; around four fifths were seen once. The sequencing here drew on blood, taken from a patient whose treatment included radiotherapy and nephrectomy. These receptors were collected from a woman in her fifties or sixties with renal cell carcinoma. Each CDR3 is given with its conserved first and last residue. The order of the fields is V gene, clone size, D gene, J gene, CDR3 DNA, CDR3 protein. A D gene is named only where the DNA matches it firmly. Some rows mark clone size as missing; the rest say once, few, many or name a class of expanded clone.

TRBV29-1,.,.,TRBJ2-5,TGCAGCGTTGAAGATATCGACCCATCCAAAGAGACCCAGTACTTC,CSVEDIDPSKETQYF
TRBV5-1,.,.,TRBJ2-7,TGCGCCAGCAGCTTGGCATCACAAGCTGGGTACGAGCAGTACTTC,CASSLASQAGYEQYF
TRBV7-8,.,TRBD2,TRBJ2-1,TGTGCCAGCAGCTTAGGGACTAGCGGGAGTAATGAGCAGTTCTTC,CASSLGTSGSNEQFF
TRBV6-1,.,.,TRBJ2-7,TGTGCCAGCAGAAGGAGGGAAGTCAACGAGCAGTACTTC,CASRRREVNEQYF
TRBV9,.,.,TRBJ2-5,TGTGCCAGCAGCCTTAGCGGAGGGGGGAAGGAGACCCAGTACTTC,CASSLSGGGKETQYF
TRBV5-5,few,.,TRBJ2-1,TGTGCCAGCAGCCCCTTCTGGGGGACCTCCAATGAGCAGTTCTTC,CASSPFWGTSNEQFF
TRBV6-1,.,TRBD1,TRBJ2-5,TGTGCCAGCAGTGGATGGACAGGCCAAGAGACCCAGTACTTC,CASSGWTGQETQYF
TRBV19,.,TRBD1,TRBJ2-1,TGTGCCAGTAGTACCCGGACAGGGGGGAATGAGCAGTTCTTC,CASSTRTGGNEQFF
TRBV10-3,.,.,TRBJ1-2,TGTGCCATCAGTGATTACGAACGAAGACGGGACGGAGCCTCCTGGAACCGAAATGGCTACACCTTC,CAISDYERRRDGASWNRNGYTF
TRBV28,.,TRBD1,TRBJ1-5,TGTGCCAGCAAACTAGGGACAGTCAATCAGCCCCAGCATTTT,CASKLGTVNQPQHF
TRBV7-2,.,.,TRBJ2-7,TGTGCCAGCAGCTCAGCTCGGGACACGTCCTACGAGCAGTACTTC,CASSSARDTSYEQYF
TRBV7-9,few,TRBD2,TRBJ2-7,TGTGCCAGCAGCCCCTACGGACTAGCGGGAGTCCACGAGCAGTACTTC,CASSPYGLAGVHEQYF
TRBV6-1,.,.,TRBJ2-3,TGTGCCAGCAGTGATTTTAGAACAGATACGCAGTATTTT,CASSDFRTDTQYF
TRBV6-1,.,TRBD1,TRBJ2-2,TGTGCCAGCACGAGGACAGGGTATTTCACCGGGGAGCTGTTTTTT,CASTRTGYFTGELFF
TRBV10-3,once,.,TRBJ2-1,TGTGCCATCAGTGCCGGGGATGAGCAGTTCTTC,CAISAGDEQFF
TRBV18,.,.,TRBJ2-3,TGTGCCAGCTCACCACTTGAGCCCCTGGATTCAGATACGCAGTATTTT,CASSPLEPLDSDTQYF
TRBV9,once,.,TRBJ2-7,TGTGCCAGCAGCCCCCCAGGGAGGTTGTCCTACGAGCAGTACTTC,CASSPPGRLSYEQYF
TRBV7-2,.,.,TRBJ1-1,TGTGCCAGCAGCCAAACGGGTCCCAACACTGAAGCTTTCTTT,CASSQTGPNTEAFF
TRBV6-5,few,TRBD1,TRBJ1-1,TGTGCCAGCAGTTACTTACAGGGGGAAGCTTTCTTT,CASSYLQGEAFF
TRBV10-3,.,.,TRBJ1-6,TGTGCCATCACACGCGGGGCCCCTAATTCACCCCTCCACTTT,CAITRGAPNSPLHF
TRBV4-3,.,.,TRBJ1-1,TGCGCCAGCAGCCATCCAGGGGTGGGGCGCACTGAAGCTTTCTTT,CASSHPGVGRTEAFF
TRBV5-1,once,.,TRBJ2-1,TGCGCCAGCAGCCCGGAAGGTAGCTCCTACAATGAGCAGTTCTTC,CASSPEGSSYNEQFF
TRBV11-2,once,TRBD1,TRBJ2-7,TGTGCCAGCAGCTTAGAGGTCGGGACAGGGCGCTACGAGCAGTACTTC,CASSLEVGTGRYEQYF
TRBV5-1,.,.,TRBJ1-4,TGCGCCAGCAGCTTACACAGCCTTGAAAAACTGTTTTTT,CASSLHSLEKLFF
TRBV6-1,once,.,TRBJ2-2,TGTGCCACCTCCGGGACTCGGGGCGGGGAGCTGTTTTTT,CATSGTRGGELFF